The clone carrying this T cell receptor (beta chain) was observed many times. TCRdb re-analysed the PCR reads in MiXCR, keeping a single row per CDR3 protein. This sample has around 470,000 distinct CDR3 sequences; over 20% occur once, and the top ten carry 0.65% to 0.95%. This sample was taken from a study of molecular identifiers for immune sequencing clone quantification. With 5 bases removed from V and 8 bases from J, the gap between germline ends came to 15 bases. Germline V lookup: CDR1 LGHNA, CDR2 YSLEER. The CDR3 has 13 residues. The material sequenced was naive CD8+ T cells from blood, with Jurkat cell RNA spiked in. Indicated subset: FACS-sorted CD8+CD4-CCR7+CD45RA+ naive T cells. This chain connects TRBV4-3 to TRBJ1-1; D not resolved. This receptor was obtained from a human donor in good health. Some libraries in this study had Jurkat cell RNA spiked in. CDR3 region: CASSSKVVGEAFF. The DNA for the CDR3 is TGCGCCAGCAGCTCAAAGGTGGTAGGAGAAGCTTTCTTT.